This T cell receptor beta chain was retrieved from a study of T cells in Graves' hyperthyroidism and ophthalmopathy. Amplification of TCR beta CDR3 regions was performed using RNA transcripts as template. First-round RT-PCR with HTBI primers amplified the TCR CDR3 region. TCRdb passed the multiplex PCR reads through MiXCR, listing each CDR3 protein once. The sample has about 640,000 distinct CDR3 sequences, around 20% seen once. Germline V gene sequence: CDR1 DFQATT, CDR2 SNEGSKA (reference sequence). Trimming removed 5 bases at V and 0 bases at J, with 14 bases between. This CDR3 has 15 residues. The receptor comes from a man aged 30-40 years with Graves' ophthalmopathy. The specimen sequenced was blood. The gene calls are TRBV20-1 and TRBJ2-1, with D perhaps TRBD2 (5 bases). The CDR3 sequence is CSAGEAASSYNEQFF. The CDR3 DNA sequence: TGCAGTGCTGGCGAAGCGGCGAGCTCCTACAATGAGCAGTTCTTC.